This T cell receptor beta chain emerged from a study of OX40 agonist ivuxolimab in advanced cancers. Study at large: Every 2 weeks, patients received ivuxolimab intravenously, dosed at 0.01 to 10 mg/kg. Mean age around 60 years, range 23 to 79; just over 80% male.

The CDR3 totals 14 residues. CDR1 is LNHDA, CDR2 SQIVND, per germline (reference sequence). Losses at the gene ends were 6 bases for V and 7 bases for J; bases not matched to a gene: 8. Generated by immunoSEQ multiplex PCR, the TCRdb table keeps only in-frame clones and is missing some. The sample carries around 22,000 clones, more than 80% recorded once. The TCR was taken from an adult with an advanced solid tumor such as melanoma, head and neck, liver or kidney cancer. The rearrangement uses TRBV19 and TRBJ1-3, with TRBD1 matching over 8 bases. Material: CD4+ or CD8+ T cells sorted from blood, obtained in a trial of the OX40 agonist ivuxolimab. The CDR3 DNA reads TGTGCCAGTAGCTGGGCAGGGGGCTTGAACACCATATATTTT. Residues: CASSWAGGLNTIYF.